Presented here are 20 T cell receptor beta chains from one specimen sequenced in a study of control samples from healthy donors and cancer patients. Profiled with immunoSEQ multiplex PCR; TCRdb holds only in-frame clones, not every one. The table has some 97,000 clones, 87% seen once. Sequenced: blood. The receptors were sampled from a woman in her fifties or sixties in good health.

The rearrangement joins TRBV21-1 to TRBJ2-7; the table's TRBD1 call for D was not verified on the DNA. TRBV21-1 is shown as a pseudogene. The CDR3 length is 16 residues. The CDR3 DNA is TGTGCCAGCAGCCCTCGGACACCTTGTTATTCCTACGAGCAGTACTTC. As protein: CASSPRTPCYSYEQYF.

This chain joins TRBV19 and TRBJ2-3; TRBD2 aligns across 10 bases. The V gene's germline CDR1 is LNHDA and CDR2 SQIVND (reference sequence). Unmatched junction bases numbered 7, after V lost 6 bases and J lost 4 bases. This CDR3 is built from 15 residues. The CDR3 loop reads CASSILAGVADTQYF. The CDR3 coding sequence is TGTGCCAGTAGCATTCTAGCGGGAGTGGCAGATACGCAGTATTTT.

The gene calls are TRBV2 and TRBJ1-2; TRBD1 matches 9 bases. The CDR3 totals 15 residues. Germline CDR1 and CDR2: SNHLY and FYNNEI. V lost 5 bases and J lost 4; bases outside the gene matches: 8. The DNA for the CDR3 is TGTGCCAGCAGTACACAGGGGGCCGTCCTCTATGGCTACACCTTC. Translated: CASSTQGAVLYGYTF.

This clone was seen once. The J gene is TRBJ2-2, the V gene TRBV10-2; 8 nucleotides match TRBD2. There are 14 residues in the CDR3. V trimming: 4 bases; J trimming: 6 bases; junction bases outside the gene matches: 4. Germline assignment: CDR1 WSHSY and CDR2 SAAADI. CDR3 bases: TGCGCCAGCAGTGTGTTAGCGGGGCCCGGGGAGCTGTTTTTT. Encoded protein: CASSVLAGPGELFF.

V and J are TRBV7-2 and TRBJ1-2; D not resolved. Germline V gene data show CDR1 as SGHTA and CDR2 as FQGNSA. The CDR3 contains 12 residues. With 4 bases removed from V and 2 bases from J, the gap between germline ends came to 5 bases. CDR3 DNA sequence: TGTGCCAGCAGCTGGGCCAACTATGGCTACACCTTC. This encodes CASSWANYGYTF.

The chain is built from TRBV19 and TRBJ1-3; D uncertain. The CDR3 contains 15 residues. V lost 6 bases to trimming and J lost 4 bases, with 16 bases between them. CDR1 and CDR2 (germline): LNHDA, SQIVND (reference sequence). CDR3 sequence (DNA): TGTGCCAGTAGACCCGAAGGACGTTCCGGAAACACCATATATTTT. As protein: CASRPEGRSGNTIYF.

The chain is built from TRBV5-4 and TRBJ2-1; D perhaps matches TRBD2 (6 bases). Trimming pared 0 bases from V and 7 bases from J, leaving 20 bases between. Germline CDR1 and CDR2: SGHNT and YYREEE (reference sequence). This CDR3 comprises 17 residues. The CDR3 reads CASSLALVGSAGNEQFF. Written as DNA, the CDR3 is TGTGCCAGCAGCTTGGCCCTCGTCGGGAGTGCAGGGAATGAGCAGTTCTTC. The variable domain in full, completed from reference TRBV5-4 and TRBJ2-1, reads ETGVTQSPTHLIKTRGQQVTLRCSSQSGHNTVSWYQQALGQGPQFIFQYYREEENGRGNFPPRFSGLQFPNYSSELNVNALELDDSALYLCASSLALVGSAGNEQFFGPGTRLTVL.

This chain uses TRBV7-2 with TRBJ2-1, with a tentative D call TRBD2 (6 bases). Germline loops: CDR1 SGHTA, CDR2 FQGNSA. The CDR3 consists of 13 residues. V was cut by 5 bases and J by 3 bases, with 8 bases left in between. The CDR3 loop is CASSVDYYNEQFF. The CDR3 coding sequence is TGTGCCAGCAGCGTGGACTACTACAATGAGCAGTTCTTC.

This clone has more than one count but fewer than ten. The V call is TRBV30, the J call TRBJ1-5; a weak D match, TRBD1 (6 bases). The ends were cut back, 1 base at V and 5 bases at J, with 9 bases in the middle. CDR1 GTSNPN and CDR2 SVGIG come from the germline V gene (reference sequence). CDR3 length equals 13 residues. CDR3 amino acids: CAWSERGYQPQHF. CDR3 bases: TGTGCCTGGAGTGAAAGGGGGTATCAGCCCCAGCATTTT. Looking up the rest from reference TRBV30 and TRBJ1-5 gives the full variable domain: SQTIHQWPATLVQPVGSPLSLECTVEGTSNPNLYWYRQAAGRGLQLLFYSVGIGQISSEVPQNLSASRPQDRQFILSSKKLLLSDSGFYLCAWSERGYQPQHFGDGTRLSIL.

The gene calls are TRBV5-1 and TRBJ2-2; D is ambiguous. Trimming took off 9 bases at V and 6 bases at J, with 15 bases between the two ends. This CDR3 contains 13 residues. Germline lookup yields CDR1 SGHRS and CDR2 YFSETQ. The CDR3, as DNA: TGCGCCACTTCCGTTTTTAGTCCCGGGGAGCTGTTTTTT. This gives the protein CATSVFSPGELFF.

The V call is TRBV28, the J call TRBJ1-1, with TRBD1 matching 7 bases. This CDR3 has 14 residues. The germline V gene encodes CDR1 MDHEN and CDR2 SYDVKM. V trimming: 4 bases; J trimming: 3 bases; junction bases outside the gene matches: 5. The chain's CDR3 is CASSSTGLDTEAFF. The CDR3 nucleotides read TGTGCCAGCAGTTCGACAGGGTTAGACACTGAAGCTTTCTTT.

The chain uses TRBV10-1 and TRBJ1-4; no clear D gene. This CDR3 comprises 9 residues. Germline CDR1 WNHNN, CDR2 SYGVQD (reference sequence). V was shortened by 11 bases and J by 8 bases, with 6 bases between the two germline ends. Here the CDR3 reads CAGREKLFF. The DNA of the CDR3 is TGCGCCGGGCGGGAAAAACTGTTTTTT.

The chain combines TRBV7-9 with TRBJ1-4; D remains ambiguous. Germline values: CDR1 SEHNR, CDR2 FQNEAQ (reference sequence). This CDR3 region has 17 residues. V lost 5 bases to trimming and J lost 2 bases, with 18 bases between them. The CDR3 here is CASSLSRSGRTNEKLFF. As DNA, the CDR3 is TGTGCCAGCAGCCTCTCTAGGAGTGGGCGCACTAATGAAAAACTGTTTTTT.

The genes are TRBV30 and TRBJ1-2; D is unresolved. Trimming left V 8 bases short and J 7 bases short, with 29 bases between. Germline V lookup: CDR1 GTSNPN, CDR2 SVGIG (reference sequence). The CDR3 sequence is 16 residues long. CDR3 nucleotides: TGTGCCCCCTCCCAGAGCTCGGGAGGGAAGTCGTCTGGCTACACCTTC. Its translation is CAPSQSSGGKSSGYTF.

The V gene is TRBV5-5, the J gene TRBJ1-2; D is undetermined. The V end lost 4 bases, the J end lost 8 bases, and 12 bases lay between the germline ends. Germline V lookup: CDR1 SGHKS, CDR2 YYEKEE (reference sequence). The CDR3 extends over 12 amino acids. CDR3 sequence: CASSLTLHGYTF. Here the CDR3 DNA reads TGTGCCAGCAGCCTTACTTTACACGGCTACACCTTC.

CDR3 sequence (DNA): TGTGCCAGCAGCTTGTTGTCTAGCGGGAGATTTAGGCAAGAGACCCAGTACTTC. Its protein product is CASSLLSSGRFRQETQYF. This sequence joins TRBV5-6 and TRBJ2-5, with TRBD2 matching 10 bases. The CDR3 length is 18 residues. From germline, CDR1 is SGHDT and CDR2 YYEEEE. Losses at the gene ends were 1 base for V and 2 bases for J; bases not matched to a gene: 11.

A single count supports this clone. The chain joins TRBV5-8 to TRBJ2-2, with no clear D. Germline values: CDR1 SGHTS, CDR2 YDEGEE. The V end was cut by 4 bases, the J end by 7 bases, with 20 bases between. This CDR3 comprises 16 residues. CDR3 amino acids: CASSPKEGIVSGELFF. The CDR3 DNA is TGTGCCAGCAGCCCTAAGGAAGGAATCGTTAGCGGGGAGCTGTTTTTT.

In DNA, the CDR3 is TGTGCCAGCTCCTCGGCAGAGAGATTCTACGAGCAGTACGTC. Its protein product is CASSSAERFYEQYV. V is TRBV6-5 and J is TRBJ2-7; D unresolved. The CDR3 loop spans 14 amino acids. Germline CDR1 and CDR2: MNHEY and SVGAGI. V lost 8 bases to trimming and J lost 3 bases, with 17 bases between them.

This clone was observed once. The chain joins TRBV5-6 to TRBJ2-3; the match to TRBD2 covers 8 bases. V lost 3 bases to trimming and J lost 4 bases; unmatched junction nucleotides: 7. The germline CDR1 and CDR2 sequences are SGHDT and YYEEEE. The CDR3 sequence is 15 residues long. CDR3: CASSSLVGGADTQYF. In nucleotides, the CDR3 is TGTGCCAGCAGCTCCCTAGTCGGGGGGGCAGATACGCAGTATTTT.

V is TRBV7-7 and J is TRBJ2-1; a possible D gene is TRBD1 (6 bases). This CDR3 has 13 residues. V gave up 1 base and J gave up 7 bases, with 8 bases separating them. Germline CDR1 and CDR2: SSHAT and FNYEAQ (reference sequence). The CDR3 DNA sequence: TGTGCCAGCAGCTTAGACAGGGCAAATGAGCAGTTCTTC. It yields the protein CASSLDRANEQFF.